This entry lists 31 T cell receptor beta chains sequenced from one sample in a study of blood T cell repertoires in COVID-19. Produced via immunoSEQ multiplex PCR; TCRdb's table is partial and in-frame only. The table includes about 120,000 clones, roughly 89% detected once. Sequenced input: peripheral blood. The receptors were gathered from a human donor with acute or convalescent COVID-19. The donor label of this sample is uncertain.

CDR3 sequence (DNA): TGTGCCAGCAGCCAAGATAGATTCGCGGGAGGATGGACAGATACGCAGTATTTT. Residues: CASSQDRFAGGWTDTQYF. The rearrangement links TRBV3-1 (or the pseudogene TRBV3-2) to TRBJ2-3, with 8 bases fitting TRBD2. Germline V lookup: CDR1 LGHDT, CDR2 YNNKEL (reference sequence). J was trimmed by 3 bases and V by 0 bases; bases with no gene match: 11. This CDR3 has 18 residues.

This chain connects TRBV30 to TRBJ2-7; the match to TRBD2 covers 9 bases. CDR1 is GTSNPN, CDR2 SVGIG, per germline (reference sequence). The CDR3 runs to 14 residues. Trimming cost V 0 bases and J 6 bases; bases outside gene matches: 6. CDR3 protein: CAWSVFIAGVEQYF. In DNA form, the CDR3 reads TGTGCCTGGAGTGTATTTATAGCGGGAGTCGAGCAGTACTTC.

This clone was observed a handful of times. The chain uses TRBV29-1 and TRBJ2-3; the match to TRBD2 covers 10 bases. Germline V gene lookup returns CDR1 SQVTM and CDR2 ANQGSEA. This CDR3 comprises 15 residues. Germline trimming cut 3 bases from V and 2 bases from J; bases unmatched to any gene: 5. CDR3 nucleotides: TGCAGCGTTGAGCCTAGCGGGAGACCCACAGATACGCAGTATTTT. Residues: CSVEPSGRPTDTQYF.

The chain joins TRBV7-8 to TRBJ1-4; TRBD1 agrees at 7 bases. V gave up 4 bases and J gave up 8 bases; unmatched junction bases: 10. The CDR3 is made up of 15 amino acids. Per germline, CDR1 SGHVS and CDR2 FQNEAQ. As DNA, the CDR3 is TGTGCCAGCAGCTCGACAGGGCCACTACTAGAAAAACTGTTTTTT. This sequence encodes CASSSTGPLLEKLFF.

The chain employs TRBV6-5 and TRBJ2-1; 11 bases align to TRBD2. V was pared by 5 bases and J by 8 bases, with 5 bases of the junction left unmatched. Germline values: CDR1 MNHEY, CDR2 SVGAGI. This CDR3 has 14 residues. For the CDR3, the DNA is TGTGCCAGCAGTACCACTAGCGGGAGTGATGAGCAGTTCTTC. It yields the protein CASSTTSGSDEQFF.

V and J are TRBV13 and TRBJ2-1, with D uncertain. V lost 4 bases, J lost 1 base, and 11 bases lay in between. The germline CDR1 and CDR2 sequences are PRHDT and FYEKMQ (reference sequence). This CDR3 comprises 15 residues. CDR3 nucleotides: TGTGCCAGCAGCTCCTACAGCTCTTCCTACAATGAGCAGTTCTTC. It specifies CASSSYSSSYNEQFF.

The genes are TRBV5-1 and TRBJ2-1; D perhaps matches TRBD2 (6 bases). CDR3 length: 15 amino acids. V gave up 0 bases and J gave up 6 bases, with 13 bases separating them. Per the germline V gene, CDR1 is SGHRS and CDR2 is YFSETQ. As DNA, the CDR3 is TGCGCCAGCAGCTTGGGGGCTAGCGTTGGCAATGAGCAGTTCTTC. Encoded protein: CASSLGASVGNEQFF.

V and J are TRBV27 and TRBJ2-1; 10 positions match TRBD2. The CDR3 spans 14 residues. The germline gives CDR1 MNHEY, CDR2 SMNVEV (reference sequence). With V trimmed by 2 bases and J by 9 bases, 4 bases remained unmatched. The CDR3 DNA sequence: TGTGCCAGCAGTTTACTAGCGGGAGCAACTGAGCAGTTCTTC. Translating it yields CASSLLAGATEQFF.

This sequence joins TRBV6-5 and TRBJ1-1; 8 positions match TRBD1. Trimming removed 5 bases from V and 2 bases from J; junction bases left unmatched: 7. The CDR3 length is 15 residues. The V gene's germline CDR1 is MNHEY and CDR2 SVGAGI. The CDR3 region has the DNA TGTGCCAGCAGTCTGGGGACAGGCCTAAACACTGAAGCTTTCTTT. This codes for CASSLGTGLNTEAFF.

The rearrangement uses TRBV6-6 and TRBJ1-4, with TRBD1 matching over 8 bases. The CDR3 has 14 amino acids. Looked up from germline, CDR1 is MNHNY and CDR2 is SVGAGI (reference sequence). Trimming cost V 6 bases and J 7 bases; bases outside gene matches: 7. This CDR3 reads CASRKDRDSEKLFF. The CDR3 DNA is TGTGCCAGCAGAAAGGACAGGGATAGTGAAAAACTGTTTTTT.

The chain couples TRBV6-6 to TRBJ1-2; D unclear. The CDR3 length is 15 residues. V was shortened by 6 bases and J by 4 bases, with 18 bases between the two germline ends. Germline loops: CDR1 MNHNY, CDR2 SVGAGI (reference sequence). CDR3 sequence: CASSPPLLQSYGYTF. CDR3 DNA: TGTGCCAGCAGCCCGCCCCTATTACAGAGCTATGGCTACACCTTC.

This clone appeared a few times. V is TRBV7-9 and J is TRBJ2-1; weak D call: TRBD2 (6 bases). Per germline, CDR1 SEHNR and CDR2 FQNEAQ (reference sequence). The V gene lost 6 bases and the J gene lost 7 bases, with 22 bases spanning the gap. CDR3 size: 16 residues. The CDR3, as DNA: TGTGCCAGCAGTTATTATAAGCGGGCGCCAGGGAATGAGCAGTTCTTC. Its protein product is CASSYYKRAPGNEQFF. Complete variable domain (other parts from reference TRBV7-9 and TRBJ2-1): DTGVSQNPRHKITKRGQNVTFRCDPISEHNRLYWYRQTLGQGPEFLTYFQNEAQLEKSRLLSDRFSAERPKGSFSTLEIQRTEQGDSAMYLCASSYYKRAPGNEQFFGPGTRLTVL.

This clone was seen only once. The V call is TRBV5-5, the J call TRBJ1-2, with 8 nucleotides matching TRBD1. This CDR3 has 17 amino acids. V shed 3 bases and J 4 bases; nucleotides not matched to a gene: 14. The germline V gene encodes CDR1 SGHKS and CDR2 YYEKEE (reference sequence). This CDR3 is CASSSRTGRPGAYGYTF. DNA for the CDR3: TGTGCCAGCAGCTCCCGGACAGGGCGCCCGGGGGCCTATGGCTACACCTTC.

The chain employs TRBV28 and TRBJ2-1; 11 nucleotides align to TRBD2. The junction had 4 bases not matched to a gene; V was cut back by 6 bases and J by 3 bases. The CDR3 length is 15 residues. Germline V gene data show CDR1 as MDHEN and CDR2 as SYDVKM. CDR3 in amino acids: CASRTTSGVYNEQFF. CDR3 DNA sequence: TGTGCCAGCAGGACGACTAGCGGGGTCTACAATGAGCAGTTCTTC.

The chain combines TRBV3-1 (or the pseudogene TRBV3-2) with TRBJ1-1; tentative D call: TRBD1 (5 bases). There are 15 residues in the CDR3. Germline V gene sequence: CDR1 LGHDT, CDR2 YNNKEL (reference sequence). Trimming removed 4 bases from V and 1 base from J, with 13 bases in between. The CDR3 DNA reads TGTGCCAGCAGCCTCCGCGGGACCGGGAACACTGAAGCTTTCTTT. Translated: CASSLRGTGNTEAFF.

This clone was detected only once. The chain carries TRBV18 and TRBJ2-5; tentatively, D is TRBD1 (5 bases). Deletions cut 2 bases from V and 2 bases from J, with 9 bases between. This CDR3 region has 14 residues. Germline V gene data show CDR1 as KGHSH and CDR2 as LQKENI. For the CDR3, the DNA is TGTGCCAGCTCACCAAGGGGAACGCAAGAGACCCAGTACTTC. Its translation: CASSPRGTQETQYF.

The rearrangement uses TRBV27 and TRBJ2-5; no clear D gene. The CDR3 runs 12 residues. Trimming removed 5 bases from V and 0 bases from J, with 4 bases in between. The germline CDR1 and CDR2 sequences are MNHEY and SMNVEV (reference sequence). The CDR3 spells CASSPDQETQYF. The CDR3 DNA follows: TGTGCCAGCAGTCCCGACCAAGAGACCCAGTACTTC.

This clone was recorded only once. This sequence joins TRBV19 and TRBJ2-1; 7 nucleotides align to TRBD1. Germline CDR1 reads LNHDA; CDR2 reads SQIVND (reference sequence). The CDR3 is 15 residues long. Unmatched junction bases numbered 8, after V lost 7 bases and J lost 2 bases. CDR3 DNA sequence: TGTGCCAGTACCCCGACAGGGAGAGCCTACAATGAGCAGTTCTTC. This translates into CASTPTGRAYNEQFF.

V is TRBV6-6 and J is TRBJ2-1; 15 nucleotides agree with TRBD2. The junction had 9 bases not matched to a gene; V was cut back by 5 bases and J by 7 bases. Germline loops: CDR1 MNHNY, CDR2 SVGAGI (reference sequence). This CDR3 is 17 amino acids long. The CDR3 DNA is TGTGCCAGCAGTCCCCGGACTAGCGGGGGGGCACGTAATGAGCAGTTCTTC. Its translation is CASSPRTSGGARNEQFF.

The sample holds one count of this clone. The chain carries TRBV5-1 and TRBJ2-7; 12 bases agree with TRBD1. The V and J ends lost 0 bases and 3 bases, in that order; junction bases with no gene match: 4. Germline V gives CDR1 SGHRS, CDR2 YFSETQ. The length of the CDR3 is 16 residues. Written as DNA, the CDR3 is TGCGCCAGCAGCTTGGGCGGGACAGGGGGCTTCTACGAGCAGTACTTC. Translation: CASSLGGTGGFYEQYF.

The CDR3 sequence is CASSPGTGYNSPLHF. The CDR3 DNA sequence: TGTGCCAGCAGTCCCGGGACAGGGTATAATTCACCCCTCCACTTT. The J gene is TRBJ1-6, the V gene TRBV6-6; 9 positions match TRBD1. V lost 5 bases and J lost 4; bases outside the gene matches: 3. The germline gives CDR1 MNHNY, CDR2 SVGAGI (reference sequence). The CDR3 has 15 amino acids.

This clone was observed a few times. J is TRBJ2-3 and V is TRBV14, with 10 bases that match TRBD1. V was pared by 5 bases and J by 4 bases, with 6 bases of the junction left unmatched. The germline V gene encodes CDR1 SGHDN and CDR2 FVKESK. This CDR3 is built from 15 residues. CDR3 region: CASSLGTGVADTQYF. The CDR3 nucleotides read TGTGCCAGCAGCTTGGGGACAGGGGTAGCAGATACGCAGTATTTT.

Turning to this clone: This sample also contains other DNA sequences that code for the same CDR3. The rearrangement links TRBV3-1 (or the pseudogene TRBV3-2) to TRBJ1-2, with 9 bases fitting TRBD1. Per the germline V gene, CDR1 is LGHDT and CDR2 is YNNKEL (reference sequence). After removal of 6 bases from V and 4 bases from J, the junction contained 6 bases not matched to a gene. There are 14 residues in the CDR3. The CDR3 loop is CASRHGGQGYGYTF. The CDR3, as DNA: TGTGCCAGCAGACACGGGGGACAGGGCTATGGCTACACCTTC.

The gene calls are TRBV2 and TRBJ2-1; 11 bases agree with TRBD1. Germline V gene data show CDR1 as SNHLY and CDR2 as FYNNEI. The CDR3 length is 16 residues. With V trimmed by 7 bases and J by 9 bases, 14 bases remained unmatched. The CDR3 spells CASNIWTGGVRGEQFF. CDR3 DNA: TGTGCCAGCAATATCTGGACAGGGGGCGTTAGGGGTGAGCAGTTCTTC.

The chain links TRBV5-4 to TRBJ2-7; D unresolved. V lost 5 bases, J lost 3 bases, and 18 bases lay in between. Germline CDR1 is SGHNT and CDR2 is YYREEE (reference sequence). The CDR3 spans 15 residues. As DNA, the CDR3 is TGTGCCAGCAGTTCCGACACGGCCCCAGTCTACGAGCAGTACTTC. Its translation is CASSSDTAPVYEQYF.

This rearrangement joins TRBV5-1 to TRBJ1-2, with 10 nucleotides matching TRBD1. J was trimmed by 2 bases and V by 4 bases; bases with no gene match: 5. Germline V gene lookup returns CDR1 SGHRS and CDR2 YFSETQ. There are 15 residues in the CDR3. This chain's CDR3 is CASSPLGQGNYGYTF. The CDR3, as DNA: TGCGCCAGCAGCCCCCTGGGACAGGGGAACTATGGCTACACCTTC.

The chain is built from TRBV14 and TRBJ1-5; D is ambiguous. V shed 1 base and J shed 6 bases, with 16 bases lying between them. CDR3 size: 16 residues. Germline CDR1 SGHDN, CDR2 FVKESK. CDR3 region: CASSQVLGGHLQPQHF. CDR3 coding DNA: TGTGCCAGCAGCCAAGTTCTCGGAGGGCATCTTCAGCCCCAGCATTTT.

In the case of this clone: This sample includes further DNA sequences coding for the same CDR3. The gene calls are TRBV15 and TRBJ2-5; D perhaps matches TRBD2 (5 bases). Trimming pared 1 base from V and 5 bases from J, leaving 11 bases between. The length of the CDR3 is 14 residues. CDR1 is LNHNV, CDR2 YYDKDF, per germline (reference sequence). CDR3 protein: CATSRVGGRETQYF. As DNA, the CDR3 is TGTGCCACCAGCAGAGTTGGCGGGCGTGAGACCCAGTACTTC. The entire variable domain, with the rest obtained from reference TRBV15 and TRBJ2-5, is as follows: DAMVIQNPRYQVTQFGKPVTLSCSQTLNHNVMYWYQQKSSQAPKLLFHYYDKDFNNEADTPDNFQSRRPNTSFCFLDIRSPGLGDTAMYLCATSRVGGRETQYFGPGTRLLVL.

This clone occurred once. The chain is built from TRBV2 and TRBJ1-3, with D uncertain. Germline V gene sequence: CDR1 SNHLY, CDR2 FYNNEI. This CDR3 comprises 15 residues. V gave up 3 bases and J gave up 2 bases, with 11 bases separating them. Written as DNA, the CDR3 is TGTGCCAGCAGTGAGTTTAGGACTGCTGGAAACACCATATATTTT. This gives the protein CASSEFRTAGNTIYF.

The rearrangement joins TRBV28 to TRBJ1-6; no clear D. The CDR3 consists of 18 residues. Trimming removed 2 bases from V and 0 bases from J, with 14 bases in between. Germline V gene lookup returns CDR1 MDHEN and CDR2 SYDVKM. The CDR3 loop is CASSLGLDSSSYNSPLHF. The CDR3, as DNA: TGTGCCAGCAGTTTAGGGCTGGACTCGAGCTCCTATAATTCACCCCTCCACTTT. Complete variable domain (other parts from reference TRBV28 and TRBJ1-6): DVKVTQSSRYLVKRTGEKVFLECVQDMDHENMFWYRQDPGLGLRLIYFSYDVKMKEKGDIPEGYSVSREKKERFSLILESASTNQTSMYLCASSLGLDSSSYNSPLHFGNGTRLTVT.

The chain couples TRBV5-4 to TRBJ2-2; TRBD2 matches at 8 bases. Trimming took 4 bases from V and 4 from J; bases not matched to a gene: 3. The CDR3 loop spans 14 amino acids. CDR1 is SGHNT, CDR2 YYREEE, per germline (reference sequence). For the CDR3, the DNA is TGTGCCAGCAGCGGCGGGAGGATCACCGGGGAGCTGTTTTTT. This gives the protein CASSGGRITGELFF. Based on the CDR3 plus reference TRBV5-4 and TRBJ2-2, the full variable domain is ETGVTQSPTHLIKTRGQQVTLRCSSQSGHNTVSWYQQALGQGPQFIFQYYREEENGRGNFPPRFSGLQFPNYSSELNVNALELDDSALYLCASSGGRITGELFFGEGSRLTVL.